This note documents a single T cell receptor (beta chain) sequence. The sample is drawn from a study of blood T cells in healthy people across ages. Next came a second PCR, run for about 7 to 11 cycles, which used a sample-barcoded 5' primer along with a J-beta primer mix. MiXCR, run by TCRdb on the 5' RACE reads, gives a single entry per CDR3 protein. The table has some 900,000 distinct CDR3 sequences, around 48% seen once. The CDR3 spans 16 residues. Trimming left V 1 base short and J 4 bases short, with 15 bases between. CDR1 is SGHVS, CDR2 FNYEAQ, per germline. The source is a man aged 25 to 40 in good health. The sample taken for sequencing was blood. The rearrangement links TRBV7-6 to TRBJ2-3; TRBD2 might be the D (7 bases). CDR3 protein: CASSLEGGGRSDTQYF. As DNA, the CDR3 is TGTGCCAGCAGCTTAGAAGGGGGGGGCCGCTCAGATACGCAGTATTTT.